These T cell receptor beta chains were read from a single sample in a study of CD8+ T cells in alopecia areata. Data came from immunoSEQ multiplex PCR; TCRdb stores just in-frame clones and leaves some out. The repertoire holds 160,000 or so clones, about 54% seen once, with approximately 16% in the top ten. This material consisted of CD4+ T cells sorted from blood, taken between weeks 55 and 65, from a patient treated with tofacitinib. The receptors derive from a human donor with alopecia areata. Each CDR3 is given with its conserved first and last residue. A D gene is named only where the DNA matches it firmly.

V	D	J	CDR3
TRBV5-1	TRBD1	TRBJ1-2	CASSYDRARASIDGYTF
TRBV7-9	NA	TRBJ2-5	CASSSSAGTGTQYF
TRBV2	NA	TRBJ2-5	CASRDRHLLQETQYF
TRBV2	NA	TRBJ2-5	CASSVSGSGTQYF
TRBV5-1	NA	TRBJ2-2	CASSVPGELFF
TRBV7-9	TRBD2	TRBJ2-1	CASSRASGDYNEQFF
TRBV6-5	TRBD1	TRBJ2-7	CASSENRGLAEQYF
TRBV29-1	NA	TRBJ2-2	CSVGLAARVTGELFF
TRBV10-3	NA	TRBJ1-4	CAISDKGVREKLFF
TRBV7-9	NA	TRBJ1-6	CASSEQGRNSPLHF